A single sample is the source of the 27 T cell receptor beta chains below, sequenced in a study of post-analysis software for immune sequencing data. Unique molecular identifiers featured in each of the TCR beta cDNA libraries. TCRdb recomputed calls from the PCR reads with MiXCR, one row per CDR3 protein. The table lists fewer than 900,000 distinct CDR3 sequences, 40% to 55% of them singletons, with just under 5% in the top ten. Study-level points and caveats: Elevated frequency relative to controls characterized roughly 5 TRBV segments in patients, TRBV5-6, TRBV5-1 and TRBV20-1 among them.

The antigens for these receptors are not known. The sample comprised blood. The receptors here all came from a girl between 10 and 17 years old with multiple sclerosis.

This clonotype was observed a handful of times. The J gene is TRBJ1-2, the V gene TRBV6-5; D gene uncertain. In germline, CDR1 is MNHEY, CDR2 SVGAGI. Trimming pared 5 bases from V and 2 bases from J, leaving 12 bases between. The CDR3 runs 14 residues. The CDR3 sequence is CASSSDEANYGYTF. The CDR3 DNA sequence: TGTGCCAGCAGTAGTGACGAAGCCAACTATGGCTACACCTTC.

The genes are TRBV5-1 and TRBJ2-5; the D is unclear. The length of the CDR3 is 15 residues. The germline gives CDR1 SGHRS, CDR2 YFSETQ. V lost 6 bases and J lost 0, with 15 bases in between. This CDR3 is CASTNGEGYQETQYF. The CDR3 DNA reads TGCGCCAGCACCAACGGAGAAGGATACCAAGAGACCCAGTACTTC.

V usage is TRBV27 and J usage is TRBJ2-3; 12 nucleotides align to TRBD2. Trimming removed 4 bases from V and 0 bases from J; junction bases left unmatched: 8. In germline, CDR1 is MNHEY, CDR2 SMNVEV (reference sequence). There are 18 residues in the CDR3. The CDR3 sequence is CASSSLLAGGSSTDTQYF. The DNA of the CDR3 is TGTGCCAGCAGTTCCCTCCTAGCGGGAGGGTCTAGCACAGATACGCAGTATTTT.

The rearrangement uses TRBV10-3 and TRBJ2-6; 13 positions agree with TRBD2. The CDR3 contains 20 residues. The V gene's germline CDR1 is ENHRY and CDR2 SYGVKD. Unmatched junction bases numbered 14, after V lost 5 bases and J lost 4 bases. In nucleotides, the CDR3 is TGTGCCATCAGTATTACCGGGACTAGCGGGGCCTCTGCGGGGGCCAACGTCCTGACTTTC. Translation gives CAISITGTSGASAGANVLTF.

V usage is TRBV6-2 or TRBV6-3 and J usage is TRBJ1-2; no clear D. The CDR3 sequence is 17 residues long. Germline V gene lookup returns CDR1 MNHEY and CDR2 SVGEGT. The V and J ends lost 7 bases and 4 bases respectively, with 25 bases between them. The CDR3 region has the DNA TGTGCCAGCAACCGACCCTGGACTATGACGGACCTCTATGGCTACACCTTC. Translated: CASNRPWTMTDLYGYTF.

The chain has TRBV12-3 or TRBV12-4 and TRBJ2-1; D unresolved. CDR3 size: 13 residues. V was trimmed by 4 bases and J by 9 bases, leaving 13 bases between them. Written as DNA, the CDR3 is TGTGCCAGCAGTTATCCCTCAGGCGTTGAGCAGTTCTTC. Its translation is CASSYPSGVEQFF.

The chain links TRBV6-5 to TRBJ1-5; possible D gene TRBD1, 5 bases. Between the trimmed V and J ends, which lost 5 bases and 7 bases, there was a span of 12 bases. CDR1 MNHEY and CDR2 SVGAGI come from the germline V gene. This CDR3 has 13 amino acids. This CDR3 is CASSPLGTQPQHF. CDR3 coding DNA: TGTGCCAGCAGTCCATTGGGGACCCAGCCCCAGCATTTT.

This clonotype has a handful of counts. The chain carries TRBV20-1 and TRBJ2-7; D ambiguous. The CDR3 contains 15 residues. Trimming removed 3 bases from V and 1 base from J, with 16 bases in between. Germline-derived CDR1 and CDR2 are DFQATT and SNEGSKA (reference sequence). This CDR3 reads CSAREFRLNSYEQYF. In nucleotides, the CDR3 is TGCAGTGCTAGGGAATTCCGATTGAATTCCTACGAGCAGTACTTC.

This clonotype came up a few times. CDR3 sequence reads: CSVAFRLAGNEQFF. CDR3 DNA: TGCAGCGTCGCCTTCCGACTAGCAGGGAATGAGCAGTTCTTC. The V gene is TRBV29-1, the J gene TRBJ2-1, with 7 bases that match TRBD2. J gave up 7 bases and V 6 bases, and 12 bases lay outside the gene matches. Germline V gene lookup returns CDR1 SQVTM and CDR2 ANQGSEA. The CDR3 is 14 residues long.

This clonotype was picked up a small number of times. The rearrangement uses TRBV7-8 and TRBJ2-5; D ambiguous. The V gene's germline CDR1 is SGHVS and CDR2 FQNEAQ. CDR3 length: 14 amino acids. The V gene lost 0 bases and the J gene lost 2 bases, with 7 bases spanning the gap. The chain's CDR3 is CASSLAPQQETQYF. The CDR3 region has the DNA TGTGCCAGCAGCTTAGCGCCCCAACAAGAGACCCAGTACTTC. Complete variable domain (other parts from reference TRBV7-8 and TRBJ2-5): GAGVSQSPRYKVAKRGQDVALRCDPISGHVSLFWYQQALGQGPEFLTYFQNEAQLDKSGLPSDRFFAERPEGSVSTLKIQRTQQEDSAVYLCASSLAPQQETQYFGPGTRLLVL.

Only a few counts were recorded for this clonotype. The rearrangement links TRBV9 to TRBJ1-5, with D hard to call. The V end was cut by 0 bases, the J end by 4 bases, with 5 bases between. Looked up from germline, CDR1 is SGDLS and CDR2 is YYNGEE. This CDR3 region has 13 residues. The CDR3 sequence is CASSVADNQPQHF. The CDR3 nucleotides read TGTGCCAGCAGCGTAGCAGATAATCAGCCCCAGCATTTT.

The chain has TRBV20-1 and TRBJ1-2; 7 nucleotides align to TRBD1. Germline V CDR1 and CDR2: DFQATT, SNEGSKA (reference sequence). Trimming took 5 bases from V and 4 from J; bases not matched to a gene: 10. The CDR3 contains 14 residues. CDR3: CSADPGQSIYGYTF. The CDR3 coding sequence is TGCAGTGCTGACCCGGGACAGAGCATCTATGGCTACACCTTC.

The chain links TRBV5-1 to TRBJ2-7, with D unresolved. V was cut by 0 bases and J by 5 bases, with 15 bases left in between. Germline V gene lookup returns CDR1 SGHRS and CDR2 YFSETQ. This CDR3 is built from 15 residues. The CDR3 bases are TGCGCCAGCAGCTTGGAAGCCGCCGCAAGGGACGAGCAGTACTTC. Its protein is CASSLEAAARDEQYF.

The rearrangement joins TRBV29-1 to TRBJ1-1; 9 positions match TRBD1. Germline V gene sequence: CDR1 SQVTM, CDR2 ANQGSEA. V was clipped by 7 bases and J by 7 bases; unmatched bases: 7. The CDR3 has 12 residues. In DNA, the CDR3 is TGCAGCGGGGGGGACAGGGACAATGAAGCTTTCTTT. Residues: CSGGDRDNEAFF.

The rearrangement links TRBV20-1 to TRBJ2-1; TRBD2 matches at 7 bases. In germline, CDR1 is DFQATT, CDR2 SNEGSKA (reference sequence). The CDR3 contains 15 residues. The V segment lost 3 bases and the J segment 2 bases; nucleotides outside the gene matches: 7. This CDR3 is CSASPKLAPYNEQFF. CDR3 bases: TGCAGTGCTAGCCCAAAACTAGCGCCCTACAATGAGCAGTTCTTC.

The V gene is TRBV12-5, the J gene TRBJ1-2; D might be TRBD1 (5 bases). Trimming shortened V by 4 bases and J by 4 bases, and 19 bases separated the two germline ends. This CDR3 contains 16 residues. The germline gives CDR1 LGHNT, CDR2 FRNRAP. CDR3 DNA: TGTGCTAGTGGTTCTCAACTCGACAGCCACCTCTATGGCTACACCTTC. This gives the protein CASGSQLDSHLYGYTF.

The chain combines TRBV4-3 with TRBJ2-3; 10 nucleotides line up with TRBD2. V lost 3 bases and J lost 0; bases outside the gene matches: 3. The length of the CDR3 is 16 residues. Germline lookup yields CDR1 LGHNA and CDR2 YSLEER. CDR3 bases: TGCGCCAGCAGCCATCAGACTAGCGGGAGCACAGATACGCAGTATTTT. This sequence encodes CASSHQTSGSTDTQYF.

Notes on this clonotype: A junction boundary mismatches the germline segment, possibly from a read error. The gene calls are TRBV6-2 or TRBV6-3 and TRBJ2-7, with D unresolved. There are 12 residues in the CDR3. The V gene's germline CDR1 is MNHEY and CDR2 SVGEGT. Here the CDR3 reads CASSYPTSEQNF. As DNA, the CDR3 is TGTGCCAGCAGTTACCCTACGTCGGAGCAGAACTTC.

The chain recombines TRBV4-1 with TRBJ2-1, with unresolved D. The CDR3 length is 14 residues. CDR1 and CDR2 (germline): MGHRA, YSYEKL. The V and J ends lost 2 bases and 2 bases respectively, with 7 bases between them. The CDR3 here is CASSQLSPYNEQFF. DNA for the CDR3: TGCGCCAGCAGCCAACTAAGCCCCTACAATGAGCAGTTCTTC.

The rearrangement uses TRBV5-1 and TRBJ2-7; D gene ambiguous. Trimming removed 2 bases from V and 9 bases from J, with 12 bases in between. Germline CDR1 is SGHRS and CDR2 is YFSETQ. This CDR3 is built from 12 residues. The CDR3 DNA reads TGCGCCAGCAGCTTAGCCCGGAGCCCGCAGTACTTC. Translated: CASSLARSPQYF.

The CDR3 region has the DNA TGTGCCAGCAGCCGGGGACAGAGATACGAGCAGTACTTC. This encodes CASSRGQRYEQYF. This chain links TRBV27 with TRBJ2-7; 7 bases fit TRBD1. Germline loops: CDR1 MNHEY, CDR2 SMNVEV (reference sequence). CDR3 length: 13 residues. With 6 bases clipped from V and 4 bases from J, the junction kept 6 bases outside the gene matches.

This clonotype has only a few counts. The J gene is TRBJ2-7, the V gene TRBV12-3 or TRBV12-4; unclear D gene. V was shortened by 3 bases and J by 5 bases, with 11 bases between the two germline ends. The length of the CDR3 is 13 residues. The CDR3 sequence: CASSLSRSHEQYF. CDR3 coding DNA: TGTGCCAGCAGTTTGTCTAGGTCCCACGAGCAGTACTTC.

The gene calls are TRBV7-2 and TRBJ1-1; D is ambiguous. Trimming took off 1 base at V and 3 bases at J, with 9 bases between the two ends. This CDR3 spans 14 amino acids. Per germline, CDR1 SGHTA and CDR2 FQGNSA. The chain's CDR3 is CASSLVLRDTEAFF. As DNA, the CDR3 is TGTGCCAGCAGCTTAGTCCTGAGGGACACTGAAGCTTTCTTT.

This CDR3 is CSVVPADETQYF. DNA for the CDR3: TGCAGTGTCGTTCCCGCGGATGAGACCCAGTACTTC. The chain has TRBV20-1 and TRBJ2-5; D is unclear. The CDR3 totals 12 residues. Germline V gene data show CDR1 as DFQATT and CDR2 as SNEGSKA (reference sequence). V was clipped by 7 bases and J by 5 bases, with 14 bases between them.

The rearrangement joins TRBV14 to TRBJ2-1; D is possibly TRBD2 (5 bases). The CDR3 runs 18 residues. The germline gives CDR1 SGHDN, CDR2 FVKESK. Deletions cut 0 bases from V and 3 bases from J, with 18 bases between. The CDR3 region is CASSQDPPASWYYNEQFF. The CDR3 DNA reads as TGTGCCAGCAGCCAAGACCCACCGGCTAGCTGGTACTACAATGAGCAGTTCTTC. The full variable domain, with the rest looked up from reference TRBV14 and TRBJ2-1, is EAGVTQFPSHSVIEKGQTVTLRCDPISGHDNLYWYRRVMGKEIKFLLHFVKESKQDESGMPNNRFLAERTGGTYSTLKVQPAELEDSGVYFCASSQDPPASWYYNEQFFGPGTRLTVL.

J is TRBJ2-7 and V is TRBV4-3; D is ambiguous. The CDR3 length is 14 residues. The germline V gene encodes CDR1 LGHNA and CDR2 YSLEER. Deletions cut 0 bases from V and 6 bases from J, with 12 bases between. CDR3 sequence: CASSQEIEVPEQYF. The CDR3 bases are TGCGCCAGCAGCCAAGAAATAGAAGTACCCGAGCAGTACTTC.

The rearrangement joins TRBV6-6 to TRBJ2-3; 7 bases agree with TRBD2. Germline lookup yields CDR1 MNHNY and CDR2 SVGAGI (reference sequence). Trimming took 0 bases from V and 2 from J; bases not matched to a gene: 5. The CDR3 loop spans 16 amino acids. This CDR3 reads CASSYSLATPTDTQYF. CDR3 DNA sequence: TGTGCCAGCAGTTACTCACTAGCGACCCCCACAGATACGCAGTATTTT.